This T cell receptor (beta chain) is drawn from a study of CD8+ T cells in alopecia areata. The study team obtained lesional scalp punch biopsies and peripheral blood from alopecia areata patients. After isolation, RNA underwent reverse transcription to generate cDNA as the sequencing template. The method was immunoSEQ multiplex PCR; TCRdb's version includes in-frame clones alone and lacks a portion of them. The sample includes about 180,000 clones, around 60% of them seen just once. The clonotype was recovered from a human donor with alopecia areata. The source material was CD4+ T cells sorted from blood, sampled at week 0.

The CDR3 bases are TGTGCCTGGAGTCCAAACGGGGACAGGGGGTTAAGGAACGAGCAGTACTTC. It yields the protein CAWSPNGDRGLRNEQYF. The chain employs TRBV30 and TRBJ2-7, with TRBD1 matching over 11 bases. The CDR3 extends over 17 amino acids. J lost 5 bases, V lost 2 bases, and 14 bases had no gene match. The germline CDR1 and CDR2 sequences are GTSNPN and SVGIG (reference sequence).